These 28 T cell receptor beta chains originate from one sample sequenced in a study of blood T cell repertoires in COVID-19. The protocol was immunoSEQ multiplex PCR, while the TCRdb copy is restricted to in-frame clones and leaves out a portion. This table holds around 230,000 clones, approximately 91% found once. Sequencing was performed on peripheral blood. Source of these receptors: a man aged 40-49 years with acute or convalescent COVID-19.

J is TRBJ2-2 and V is TRBV5-1; possibly TRBD2 for D (6 bases). The germline V and J ends were trimmed by 4 bases and 3 bases, with 7 bases remaining between them. CDR3 length: 13 amino acids. CDR1 and CDR2 from the germline V gene are SGHRS and YFSETQ. CDR3 in amino acids: CASSRLDTGELFF. CDR3 sequence (DNA): TGCGCCAGCAGCCGACTAGACACCGGGGAGCTGTTTTTT.

The chain recombines TRBV6-2 or TRBV6-3 with TRBJ2-1; D is uncertain. CDR1 is MNHEY, CDR2 SVGEGT, per germline. This CDR3 has 16 amino acids. V lost 2 bases and J lost 0, with 11 bases in between. In DNA form, the CDR3 reads TGTGCCAGCAGTTACCTTGACTTGAGCTCCTACAATGAGCAGTTCTTC. Translating it yields CASSYLDLSSYNEQFF.

This chain joins TRBV27 and TRBJ2-6; 7 nucleotides agree with TRBD1. The CDR3 extends over 19 amino acids. The trim removed 5 bases at V and 3 bases at J, leaving 16 bases unmatched. Looked up from germline, CDR1 is MNHEY and CDR2 is SMNVEV (reference sequence). The CDR3: CASSTLLDSRGFGANVLTF. The CDR3 nucleotides are TGTGCCAGCAGTACCCTCTTGGACAGCAGGGGGTTTGGGGCCAACGTCCTGACTTTC.

V is TRBV7-6 and J is TRBJ2-7; D is possibly TRBD1 (5 bases). The CDR3 is made up of 16 amino acids. Between the trimmed V and J ends, which lost 0 bases and 4 bases, there was a span of 16 bases. Germline V CDR1 and CDR2: SGHVS, FNYEAQ. This chain's CDR3 is CASSLALGAGRYEQYF. DNA of the CDR3: TGTGCCAGCAGCTTAGCGCTTGGGGCAGGGCGGTACGAGCAGTACTTC.

V is TRBV5-4 and J is TRBJ2-1, with TRBD2 matching over 11 bases. The ends lost 3 bases at V and 9 bases at J; junction bases unmatched: 5. The V gene's germline CDR1 is SGHNT and CDR2 YYREEE (reference sequence). This CDR3 has 14 amino acids. In DNA form, the CDR3 reads TGTGCCAGCAGCTGGGACCTAGCGGGAGGTGAGCAGTTCTTC. Translation: CASSWDLAGGEQFF. The entire variable domain, with the rest obtained from reference TRBV5-4 and TRBJ2-1, is as follows: ETGVTQSPTHLIKTRGQQVTLRCSSQSGHNTVSWYQQALGQGPQFIFQYYREEENGRGNFPPRFSGLQFPNYSSELNVNALELDDSALYLCASSWDLAGGEQFFGPGTRLTVL.

The gene calls are TRBV5-1 and TRBJ2-1; 9 positions agree with TRBD1. The junction had 7 bases not matched to a gene; V was cut back by 4 bases and J by 5 bases. CDR1 SGHRS and CDR2 YFSETQ come from the germline V gene. The CDR3 totals 15 residues. The CDR3 loop reads CASSTRQGGNNEQFF. The DNA for the CDR3 is TGCGCCAGCAGCACCAGACAGGGGGGTAACAATGAGCAGTTCTTC.

J is TRBJ2-3 and V is TRBV2, with D possibly being TRBD2 (6 bases). There are 12 residues in the CDR3. Germline CDR1 is SNHLY and CDR2 is FYNNEI. V gave up 10 bases and J gave up 6 bases, with 14 bases separating them. The CDR3 nucleotides read TGTGCCACCCGGGACTTTACGGATACGCAGTATTTT. It yields the protein CATRDFTDTQYF.

This sequence joins TRBV4-3 and TRBJ2-1; D is possibly TRBD1 (5 bases). The germline gives CDR1 LGHNA, CDR2 YSLEER. This CDR3 is built from 16 residues. V gave up 0 bases and J gave up 4 bases, with 13 bases separating them. This CDR3 is CASSQETLRQYNEQFF. The CDR3 DNA reads TGCGCCAGCAGCCAAGAGACTCTCAGACAGTACAATGAGCAGTTCTTC.

The chain couples TRBV6-1 to TRBJ1-2; tentative D call: TRBD1 (6 bases). Germline V gene sequence: CDR1 MNHNS, CDR2 SASEGT. Trimming left V 2 bases short and J 5 bases short, with 18 bases between. CDR3 length: 16 residues. CDR3 region: CASSESSTGLQYGYTF. The CDR3 region has the DNA TGTGCCAGCAGTGAATCCTCGACAGGACTCCAATATGGCTACACCTTC.

The chain links TRBV3-1 (or the pseudogene TRBV3-2) to TRBJ2-7; 13 bases are shared with TRBD2. V was clipped by 1 base and J by 7 bases; unmatched bases: 7. Germline loops: CDR1 LGHDT, CDR2 YNNKEL (reference sequence). The CDR3 consists of 16 residues. The CDR3 coding sequence is TGTGCCAGCAGCCAAGGGACTAGCGGGAGTCTAGGGGAGCAGTACTTC. It translates to CASSQGTSGSLGEQYF.

The chain uses TRBV5-1 and TRBJ2-7; perhaps TRBD1 as D (6 bases). This CDR3 has 16 residues. CDR1 and CDR2 from the germline V gene are SGHRS and YFSETQ. Trimming shortened V by 0 bases and J by 2 bases, and 15 bases separated the two germline ends. The CDR3 sequence: CASSLATGGHTYEQYF. The DNA of the CDR3 is TGCGCCAGCAGCTTGGCCACTGGGGGCCACACCTACGAGCAGTACTTC. The full variable domain, with the rest looked up from reference TRBV5-1 and TRBJ2-7, is KAGVTQTPRYLIKTRGQQVTLSCSPISGHRSVSWYQQTPGQGLQFLFEYFSETQRNKGNFPGRFSGRQFSNSRSEMNVSTLELGDSALYLCASSLATGGHTYEQYFGPGTRLTVT.

This clone appeared a single time. The genes are TRBV6-5 and TRBJ2-7; TRBD2 might be the D (6 bases). The V end was cut by 0 bases, the J end by 0 bases, with 9 bases between. The germline V gene encodes CDR1 MNHEY and CDR2 SVGAGI. The CDR3 consists of 15 residues. CDR3 loop: CASSYSTRGSYEQYF. The DNA of the CDR3 is TGTGCCAGCAGTTACTCGACGCGGGGCTCCTACGAGCAGTACTTC.

The chain has TRBV28 and TRBJ2-7, with 9 bases fitting TRBD2. The ends lost 5 bases at V and 0 bases at J; junction bases unmatched: 8. Germline V gene lookup returns CDR1 MDHEN and CDR2 SYDVKM. This CDR3 region has 16 residues. CDR3 DNA: TGTGCCAGCAGTCCCGGACTAGCGCCCTTCTCCTACGAGCAGTACTTC. As protein: CASSPGLAPFSYEQYF.

The chain employs TRBV18 and TRBJ2-7; D may be TRBD2 (6 bases). Trimming removed 3 bases from V and 5 bases from J, with 14 bases in between. The CDR3 extends over 14 amino acids. The germline V gene has CDR1 KGHSH and CDR2 LQKENI. In DNA, the CDR3 is TGTGCCAGCTCACCGCAACGCGGGGCACACGAGCAGTACTTC. This gives the protein CASSPQRGAHEQYF.

The genes are TRBV5-4 and TRBJ1-4, with D maybe TRBD1 (6 bases). The CDR3 covers 15 residues. Germline-derived CDR1 and CDR2 are SGHNT and YYREEE (reference sequence). V lost 1 base and J lost 5, with 12 bases in between. The CDR3 here is CASSLNGQRNEKLFF. The CDR3 nucleotides read TGTGCCAGCAGCTTGAATGGACAGCGGAATGAAAAACTGTTTTTT.

The gene calls are TRBV29-1 and TRBJ2-3, with 9 positions matching TRBD2. Trimming at V came to 6 bases and at J to 1 base, leaving 20 bases not matched to a gene. Germline lookup yields CDR1 SQVTM and CDR2 ANQGSEA. This CDR3 is 19 amino acids long. CDR3 residues: CSVRWVAGVVSSGTDTQYF. The CDR3 DNA is TGCAGCGTCCGTTGGGTAGCGGGAGTGGTTTCGTCCGGCACAGATACGCAGTATTTT.

The chain recombines TRBV7-9 with TRBJ1-4; D is ambiguous. V was pared by 4 bases and J by 7 bases, with 10 bases between. CDR1 is SEHNR and CDR2 is FQNEAQ in the germline V gene (reference sequence). CDR3 length equals 13 residues. CDR3 sequence reads: CASSWEGGEKLFF. CDR3 bases: TGTGCCAGCAGCTGGGAGGGAGGTGAAAAACTGTTTTTT. Filled out from reference TRBV7-9 and TRBJ1-4, the complete variable domain reads DTGVSQNPRHKITKRGQNVTFRCDPISEHNRLYWYRQTLGQGPEFLTYFQNEAQLEKSRLLSDRFSAERPKGSFSTLEIQRTEQGDSAMYLCASSWEGGEKLFFGSGTQLSVL.

The V call is TRBV3-1 (or the pseudogene TRBV3-2), the J call TRBJ2-1; TRBD2 agrees at 8 bases. The CDR3 sequence is 18 residues long. The V gene's germline CDR1 is LGHDT and CDR2 YNNKEL (reference sequence). Germline trimming cut 1 base from V and 6 bases from J; bases unmatched to any gene: 14. CDR3 in amino acids: CASSQGLPGGGRTNEQFF. In nucleotides, the CDR3 is TGTGCCAGCAGCCAAGGGCTCCCGGGCGGGGGGCGAACCAATGAGCAGTTCTTC.

V gene TRBV2 combines with J gene TRBJ1-2; D possibly corresponds to TRBD1 (6 bases). Trimming cost V 6 bases and J 3 bases, with 14 bases left between them. Germline assignment: CDR1 SNHLY and CDR2 FYNNEI. The CDR3 totals 14 residues. CDR3 region: CASSLDRRYYGYTF. The CDR3 bases are TGTGCCAGCAGCCTTGACAGGAGATACTATGGCTACACCTTC.

V and J are TRBV27 and TRBJ1-2, with TRBD1 matching 8 bases. The CDR3 consists of 14 residues. V trimming: 5 bases; J trimming: 8 bases; junction bases outside the gene matches: 10. CDR1 is MNHEY and CDR2 is SMNVEV in the germline V gene (reference sequence). The CDR3: CASSQTQGAFGYTF. The DNA of the CDR3 is TGTGCCAGCAGTCAAACGCAGGGGGCGTTCGGCTACACCTTC.

The V and J genes are TRBV7-2 and TRBJ2-3, with a tentative D call TRBD2 (5 bases). The V end lost 1 base, the J end lost 4 bases, and 12 bases lay between the germline ends. The CDR3 spans 15 residues. Looked up from germline, CDR1 is SGHTA and CDR2 is FQGNSA. The CDR3 loop is CASSLGLAQSDTQYF. In DNA form, the CDR3 reads TGTGCCAGCAGCTTAGGGCTAGCTCAATCAGATACGCAGTATTTT. Full variable domain (missing parts from reference TRBV7-2 and TRBJ2-3): GAGVSQSPSNKVTEKGKDVELRCDPISGHTALYWYRQSLGQGLEFLIYFQGNSAPDKSGLPSDRFSAERTGGSVSTLTIQRTQQEDSAVYLCASSLGLAQSDTQYFGPGTRLTVL.

The rearrangement uses TRBV28 and TRBJ1-1, with 8 bases that match TRBD1. V was pared by 10 bases and J by 1 base, with 8 bases of the junction left unmatched. The CDR3 spans 14 residues. Germline V gene sequence: CDR1 MDHEN, CDR2 SYDVKM. The CDR3 is CATVTGAGNTEAFF. CDR3 bases: TGTGCCACCGTGACAGGGGCAGGGAACACTGAAGCTTTCTTT.

The chain is built from TRBV27 and TRBJ2-1; 11 bases are shared with TRBD2. After removal of 2 bases from V and 3 bases from J, the junction contained 0 bases not matched to a gene. Germline CDR1 and CDR2: MNHEY and SMNVEV (reference sequence). The CDR3 runs 15 residues. The CDR3 loop is CASSLGTSGYNEQFF. CDR3 coding DNA: TGTGCCAGCAGTTTAGGGACTAGCGGCTACAATGAGCAGTTCTTC.

On this clone: The junction shows a germline mismatch at one end, possibly a read error. The V call is TRBV10-3, the J call TRBJ1-1; a possible D gene is TRBD1 (6 bases). The CDR3 covers 13 residues. Germline CDR1 reads ENHRY; CDR2 reads SYGVKD. CDR3: CAIQGPGNSEAFF. The CDR3 nucleotides are TGTGCCATTCAGGGGCCGGGGAACAGTGAAGCTTTCTTT.

The rearrangement uses TRBV1 and TRBJ2-5; the listed D gene, TRBD2, was not tested against the DNA. TRBV1 is classified as a pseudogene. The CDR3 runs 21 residues. CDR3 protein: CTSSQVGPEGPGLAGIETQYF. The CDR3 DNA reads TGCACCAGCAGCCAAGTGGGGCCCGAGGGCCCCGGACTAGCGGGGATTGAGACCCAGTACTTC.

The chain combines TRBV6-6 with TRBJ2-5; 10 positions agree with TRBD2. Germline CDR1 MNHNY, CDR2 SVGAGI (reference sequence). Trimming removed 4 bases from V and 5 bases from J; junction bases left unmatched: 10. The CDR3 extends over 16 amino acids. CDR3 coding DNA: TGTGCCAGCAGTTCATCTCTAGCGGGAGCACTGGAGACCCAGTACTTC. The encoded protein is CASSSSLAGALETQYF.

In this sample, this clone turned up a few times. This specimen includes other DNA sequences encoding the same CDR3. The V gene is TRBV27, the J gene TRBJ1-6; TRBD1 matches 7 bases. V gave up 3 bases and J gave up 0 bases; unmatched junction bases: 5. Looked up from germline, CDR1 is MNHEY and CDR2 is SMNVEV (reference sequence). This CDR3 has 17 amino acids. The CDR3 reads CASSFRDRSSYNSPLHF. CDR3 DNA sequence: TGTGCCAGCAGTTTCCGGGACAGAAGCTCCTATAATTCACCCCTCCACTTT.

This clone was picked up one time. CDR3 coding DNA: TGTGCCAGCAGCTTAGCGGACAGGGGGCGACAGGATGAGCAGTTCTTC. Its protein product is CASSLADRGRQDEQFF. The rearrangement links TRBV7-9 to TRBJ2-1; 11 positions agree with TRBD1. CDR1 and CDR2 (germline): SEHNR, FQNEAQ (reference sequence). Germline trimming cut 0 bases from V and 8 bases from J; bases unmatched to any gene: 6. The CDR3 runs 16 residues. Full variable domain (remainder filled in from reference TRBV7-9 and TRBJ2-1): DTGVSQNPRHKITKRGQNVTFRCDPISEHNRLYWYRQTLGQGPEFLTYFQNEAQLEKSRLLSDRFSAERPKGSFSTLEIQRTEQGDSAMYLCASSLADRGRQDEQFFGPGTRLTVL.